Below are 29 T cell receptor beta chains sequenced from a single sample in a study of response to subunit inactivated influenza vaccine. TCRdb reprocessed the RT-PCR reads via MiXCR and lists one record per CDR3 protein. Among a few hundred thousand distinct CDR3 sequences, approximately 10% were seen once, and the ten largest hold 11%. In addition, the sample was reused for a study of T cells expressing NK-cell markers. That work contributes: Production of TCR beta cDNA relied on 5'RACE template switching with UMIs.

The sample in question was PBMCs from blood, obtained on the day of vaccination. These receptor sequences come from a man aged 45-65 years who received an inactivated influenza vaccine.

This clonotype was recorded a few times. The chain carries TRBV19 and TRBJ2-5; TRBD1 is a possible D gene (6 bases). The germline V gene has CDR1 LNHDA and CDR2 SQIVND (reference sequence). The germline V and J ends were trimmed by 6 bases and 3 bases, with 8 bases remaining between them. CDR3 length: 12 residues. Here the CDR3 DNA reads TGTGCCAGTAGCACAGGGAAAGAGACCCAGTACTTC. This sequence encodes CASSTGKETQYF.

The chain couples TRBV7-8 to TRBJ2-7; D is uncertain. V lost 5 bases to trimming and J lost 3 bases, with 8 bases between them. CDR1 SGHVS and CDR2 FQNEAQ come from the germline V gene. This CDR3 is 12 amino acids long. CDR3 sequence: CASSANGYEQYF. CDR3 bases: TGTGCCAGCAGCGCTAATGGCTACGAGCAGTACTTC.

The chain combines TRBV20-1 with TRBJ2-1; 8 positions match TRBD2. The CDR3 runs 16 residues. CDR1 DFQATT and CDR2 SNEGSKA come from the germline V gene (reference sequence). The V segment lost 6 bases and the J segment 4 bases; nucleotides outside the gene matches: 14. This CDR3 reads CSAPAPGGARYNEQFF. CDR3 nucleotide sequence: TGCAGTGCCCCCGCTCCGGGGGGGGCCAGGTACAATGAGCAGTTCTTC.

The J gene is TRBJ2-3, the V gene TRBV7-3; 7 bases are a match to TRBD2. V gave up 2 bases and J gave up 2 bases; unmatched junction bases: 7. CDR1 is SGHTA and CDR2 is FQGTGA in the germline V gene. The CDR3 is 16 residues long. Here the CDR3 DNA reads TGTGCCAGCAGCTTACAGCCTAGCGGCTCCACAGATACGCAGTATTTT. Its translation: CASSLQPSGSTDTQYF.

This clonotype was detected a few times. The J gene is TRBJ2-1, the V gene TRBV24-1, with D unclear. The CDR3 totals 16 residues. Trimming took off 3 bases at V and 5 bases at J, with 16 bases between the two ends. CDR1 is KGHDR, CDR2 SFDVKD, per germline. The CDR3 coding sequence is TGTGCCACCAGTGATGATAGAGCCGTATCAAACAATGAGCAGTTCTTC. Encoded protein: CATSDDRAVSNNEQFF.

CDR3 nucleotide sequence: TGTGCCAGCTCAGTGCTTCTCGCCCGGACTAGCGTCAATGAGCAGTTCTTC. Its translation is CASSVLLARTSVNEQFF. V usage is TRBV18 and J usage is TRBJ2-1, with 9 nucleotides matching TRBD2. The CDR3 covers 17 residues. Germline CDR1 KGHSH, CDR2 LQKENI. The trim removed 5 bases at V and 6 bases at J, leaving 14 bases unmatched.

The sample holds many counts of this clonotype. The junction and the germline gene differ at one end; a read error may be behind it. This sequence joins TRBV7-7 and TRBJ2-5; D possibly uses TRBD1 or TRBD2 (5 bases each). This CDR3 spans 13 amino acids. Germline-derived CDR1 and CDR2 are SSHAT and FNYEAQ (reference sequence). The CDR3 reads CASSPYGGETQYF. Here the CDR3 DNA reads TGTGCTAGCAGCCCGTATGGGGGAGAGACCCAGTACTTC.

V gene TRBV29-1 combines with J gene TRBJ2-1; D remains unclear. The CDR3 length is 14 residues. V lost 4 bases and J lost 1, with 11 bases in between. In germline, CDR1 is SQVTM, CDR2 ANQGSEA. CDR3 sequence reads: CSVGGQASYNEQFF. The CDR3 coding sequence is TGCAGCGTTGGTGGTCAGGCGTCCTACAATGAGCAGTTCTTC.

V is TRBV7-9 and J is TRBJ1-3; the match to TRBD1 covers 9 bases. The germline V gene has CDR1 SEHNR and CDR2 FQNEAQ (reference sequence). The CDR3 extends over 15 amino acids. V lost 5 bases, J lost 4 bases, and 6 bases stayed unmatched. CDR3 sequence: CASSPGTGKGNTIYF. Written as DNA, the CDR3 is TGTGCCAGCAGCCCCGGGACAGGGAAAGGAAACACCATATATTTT.

The genes are TRBV20-1 and TRBJ2-7; D is ambiguous. V lost 0 bases to trimming and J lost 0 bases, with 15 bases between them. Germline CDR1 and CDR2: DFQATT and SNEGSKA (reference sequence). The CDR3 runs to 16 residues. CDR3 amino acids: CSARDYPVESSYEQYF. The CDR3 DNA follows: TGCAGTGCTAGAGATTACCCTGTGGAAAGCTCCTACGAGCAGTACTTC.

This clonotype was recorded at least ten times. The chain employs TRBV20-1 and TRBJ2-1; 7 bases line up with TRBD2. The V gene end was trimmed by 1 base and the J gene end by 2 bases; junction bases not matched to a gene: 2. The CDR3 covers 14 residues. The germline V gene encodes CDR1 DFQATT and CDR2 SNEGSKA (reference sequence). The CDR3 DNA reads TGCAGTGCTAGAGTGGGACTAACCTACAATGAGCAGTTCTTC. Protein sequence: CSARVGLTYNEQFF.

As regards this clonotype: With a much larger clone just one base away, this may be a read error. The chain is built from TRBV5-6 and TRBJ2-7; possible D gene TRBD1, 5 bases. The CDR3 extends over 13 amino acids. The V gene lost 8 bases and the J gene lost 1 base, with 13 bases spanning the gap. The germline V gene has CDR1 SGHDT and CDR2 YYEEEE. CDR3 sequence reads: CASGALGSYEQYF. For the CDR3, the DNA is TGTGCCAGTGGGGCTCTTGGGTCCTACGAGCAGTACTTC.

Ten or more counts support this clonotype. Compared with germline, one end of the junction differs, possibly owing to a read error. The V gene is TRBV12-3 or TRBV12-4, the J gene TRBJ1-5; TRBD1 matches 7 bases. The CDR3 has 13 residues. The DNA of the CDR3 is TGCGCCAGCAGCCGGGACAGAAATCAGCCCCAGCATTTT. Translating gives CASSRDRNQPQHF.

V and J are TRBV30 and TRBJ1-6; D uncertain. V shed 1 base and J shed 8 bases, with 12 bases lying between them. Germline CDR1 and CDR2: GTSNPN and SVGIG (reference sequence). There are 14 residues in the CDR3. Here the CDR3 reads CAWSGPGLDSPLHF. CDR3 coding DNA: TGTGCCTGGAGTGGCCCCGGACTCGATTCACCCCTCCACTTT. Using reference TRBV30 and TRBJ1-6 for the parts outside the CDR3, the full variable domain is SQTIHQWPATLVQPVGSPLSLECTVEGTSNPNLYWYRQAAGRGLQLLFYSVGIGQISSEVPQNLSASRPQDRQFILSSKKLLLSDSGFYLCAWSGPGLDSPLHFGNGTRLTVT.

This clonotype was found many times. CDR3 protein: CASSSRDRGPSHLPNEKLFF. The CDR3 DNA is TGTGCCAGCAGCTCTAGGGACAGGGGGCCCTCCCACCTCCCTAATGAAAAACTGTTTTTT. The chain uses TRBV11-1 and TRBJ1-4; 12 nucleotides align to TRBD1. Germline V gene sequence: CDR1 SGHAT, CDR2 FQDESV (reference sequence). V trimming: 4 bases; J trimming: 3 bases; junction bases outside the gene matches: 15. CDR3 length: 20 residues.

The sample holds a few counts of this clonotype. The chain carries TRBV5-8 and TRBJ2-7, with D possibly being TRBD1 (6 bases). Trimming took 7 bases from V and 0 from J, leaving 20 bases between them. This CDR3 is built from 16 residues. Germline V gene data show CDR1 as SGHTS and CDR2 as YDEGEE. The CDR3 nucleotides are TGTGCCAGCCGCACCCCGAGTCAGGGGAGCTCCTACGAGCAGTACTTC. The encoded protein is CASRTPSQGSSYEQYF.

A note on this clonotype: This may be a read error: a much more frequent sequence differs by one nucleotide. The chain recombines TRBV12-3 or TRBV12-4 with TRBJ2-1, with 8 bases identical to TRBD2. CDR3 length equals 15 residues. V lost 7 bases and J lost 5; bases outside the gene matches: 10. The CDR3 loop reads CASTLLAVLHNEQFF. In DNA, the CDR3 is TGTGCCAGCACCTTACTAGCGGTACTTCACAATGAGCAGTTCTTC.

This clonotype was found a few times. This chain connects TRBV15 to TRBJ2-2; 8 bases fit TRBD1. Germline loops: CDR1 LNHNV, CDR2 YYDKDF (reference sequence). The CDR3 contains 16 residues. The V gene end was trimmed by 2 bases and the J gene end by 1 base; junction bases not matched to a gene: 3. The CDR3 sequence is CATSRTGTGNTGELFF. DNA of the CDR3: TGTGCCACCAGCAGAACCGGGACAGGGAACACCGGGGAGCTGTTTTTT.

The chain links TRBV29-1 to TRBJ2-7; TRBD1 aligns across 7 bases. The length of the CDR3 is 14 residues. The J segment lost 3 bases and the V segment lost 0 bases, leaving 5 bases of the junction unmatched. The germline V gene has CDR1 SQVTM and CDR2 ANQGSEA. CDR3 amino acids: CSVEDWDRSYEQYF. DNA of the CDR3: TGCAGCGTTGAAGACTGGGACAGAAGCTACGAGCAGTACTTC.

Notes on this clonotype: With a much larger clone just one base away, this may be a read error. The V and J genes are TRBV14 and TRBJ2-7, with 9 bases fitting TRBD1. The trim removed 4 bases at V and 2 bases at J, leaving 6 bases unmatched. The CDR3 runs to 15 residues. Germline assignment: CDR1 SGHDN and CDR2 FVKESK. CDR3 DNA: TGTGCCAGCAGCCGAACACAGGGGGCGGCCTACGAGCAGTACTTC. This sequence encodes CASSRTQGAAYEQYF.

The genes are TRBV20-1 and TRBJ2-7; the match to TRBD2 covers 10 bases. Germline-derived CDR1 and CDR2 are DFQATT and SNEGSKA (reference sequence). The CDR3 totals 14 residues. The junction had 7 bases not matched to a gene; V was cut back by 6 bases and J by 2 bases. The chain's CDR3 is CSAYRLAGAYEQYF. The CDR3 DNA reads TGCAGTGCCTACCGACTAGCGGGCGCCTACGAGCAGTACTTC.

In its sample, this clonotype was seen a few times. This sequence joins TRBV2 and TRBJ2-2; perhaps TRBD1 as D (6 bases). V was pared by 2 bases and J by 5 bases, with 15 bases between. The germline V gene has CDR1 SNHLY and CDR2 FYNNEI. The CDR3 length is 16 residues. The DNA of the CDR3 is TGTGCCAGCAGTGAACTACAGGGTGTAAGGACCGGGGAGCTGTTTTTT. Translated, it gives CASSELQGVRTGELFF.

This clonotype was recorded a few times. The chain has TRBV12-3 or TRBV12-4 and TRBJ2-3; 8 bases fit TRBD1. This CDR3 has 13 residues. CDR3 loop: CVSGQGGTDTQYF. The CDR3 DNA sequence: TGTGTCTCAGGACAGGGAGGCACAGATACGCAGTATTTT.

This clonotype was counted at least ten times. CDR3 coding DNA: TGTGCCAGCAGCTTAGTCAGGGGCGATGAGCAGTTCTTC. Translated, it gives CASSLVRGDEQFF. The rearrangement uses TRBV7-2 and TRBJ2-1; tentative D call: TRBD1 (6 bases). In germline, CDR1 is SGHTA, CDR2 FQGNSA. There are 13 residues in the CDR3. Trimming removed 1 base from V and 8 bases from J, with 9 bases in between.

The chain combines TRBV30 with TRBJ1-6, with 7 bases identical to TRBD1. The germline V gene has CDR1 GTSNPN and CDR2 SVGIG (reference sequence). CDR3 length: 14 amino acids. With V trimmed by 5 bases and J by 8 bases, 9 bases remained unmatched. CDR3 sequence (DNA): TGTGCCTGGTCCGCGGGGACAGTCTATTCACCCCTCCACTTT. Translating gives CAWSAGTVYSPLHF.

The chain is built from TRBV18 and TRBJ2-1; possible D gene TRBD1, 6 bases. Germline CDR1 reads KGHSH; CDR2 reads LQKENI. Trimming pared 6 bases from V and 7 bases from J, leaving 22 bases between. The length of the CDR3 is 16 residues. For the CDR3, the DNA is TGTGCCAGCTCGTGGTCGGCCAGGGGTCTATGGAATGAGCAGTTCTTC. This gives the protein CASSWSARGLWNEQFF. The full variable domain, its missing parts supplied by reference TRBV18 and TRBJ2-1, is NAGVMQNPRHLVRRRGQEARLRCSPMKGHSHVYWYRQLPEEGLKFMVYLQKENIIDESGMPKERFSAEFPKEGPSILRIQQVVRGDSAAYFCASSWSARGLWNEQFFGPGTRLTVL.

This clonotype was found a few times. V and J are TRBV7-2 and TRBJ2-1; the D is unclear. CDR1 SGHTA and CDR2 FQGNSA come from the germline V gene. V was shortened by 3 bases and J by 8 bases, with 14 bases between the two germline ends. The length of the CDR3 is 14 residues. DNA for the CDR3: TGTGCCAGCAGCTTCTCCGGGTCCCCTTATGAGCAGTTCTTC. Amino acids: CASSFSGSPYEQFF.

This clonotype has ten or more counts. The chain is built from TRBV12-3 or TRBV12-4 and TRBJ1-4; D remains ambiguous. V was clipped by 6 bases and J by 0 bases, with 8 bases between them. The CDR3 extends over 14 amino acids. The CDR3: CASSLWATNEKLFF. The DNA for the CDR3 is TGTGCCAGCAGCTTATGGGCAACTAATGAAAAACTGTTTTTT.

This clonotype was counted only a few times. The gene calls are TRBV5-1 and TRBJ1-2; TRBD1 agrees at 7 bases. V shed 5 bases and J 2 bases; nucleotides not matched to a gene: 12. The CDR3 is 16 residues long. Germline V gives CDR1 SGHRS, CDR2 YFSETQ. In DNA form, the CDR3 reads TGCGCCAGCAGGTCGACTTACAGGGGTGGCAACTATGGCTACACCTTC. Protein sequence: CASRSTYRGGNYGYTF. Looking up the rest from reference TRBV5-1 and TRBJ1-2 gives the full variable domain: KAGVTQTPRYLIKTRGQQVTLSCSPISGHRSVSWYQQTPGQGLQFLFEYFSETQRNKGNFPGRFSGRQFSNSRSEMNVSTLELGDSALYLCASRSTYRGGNYGYTFGSGTRLTVV.